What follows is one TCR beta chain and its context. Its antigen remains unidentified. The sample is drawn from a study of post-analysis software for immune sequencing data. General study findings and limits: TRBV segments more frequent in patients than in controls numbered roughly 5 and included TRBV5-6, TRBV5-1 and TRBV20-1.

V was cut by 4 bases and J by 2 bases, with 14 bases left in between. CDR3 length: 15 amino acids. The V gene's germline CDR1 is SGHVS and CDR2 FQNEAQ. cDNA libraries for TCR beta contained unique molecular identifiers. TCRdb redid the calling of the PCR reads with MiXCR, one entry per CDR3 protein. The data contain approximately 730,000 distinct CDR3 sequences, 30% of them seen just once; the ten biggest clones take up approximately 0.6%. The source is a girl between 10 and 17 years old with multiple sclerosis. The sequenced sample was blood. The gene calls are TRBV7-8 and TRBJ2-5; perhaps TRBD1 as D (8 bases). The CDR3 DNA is TGTGCCAGCAGCTCACAGGGGGGGGCTCAAGAGACCCAGTACTTC. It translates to CASSSQGGAQETQYF.